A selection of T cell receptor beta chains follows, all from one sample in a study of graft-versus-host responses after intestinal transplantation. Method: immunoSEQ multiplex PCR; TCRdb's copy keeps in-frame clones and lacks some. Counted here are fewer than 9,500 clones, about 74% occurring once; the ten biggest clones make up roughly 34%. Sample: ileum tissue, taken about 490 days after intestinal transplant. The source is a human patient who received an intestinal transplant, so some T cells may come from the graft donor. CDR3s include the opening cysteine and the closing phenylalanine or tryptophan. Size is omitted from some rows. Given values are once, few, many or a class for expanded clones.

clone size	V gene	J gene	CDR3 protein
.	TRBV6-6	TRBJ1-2	CASSYSGGIAYGYTF
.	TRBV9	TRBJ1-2	CASSVETGRDYGYTF
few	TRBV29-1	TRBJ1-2	CSALQAANYGYTF
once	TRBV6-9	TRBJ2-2	CASSYRQGNTGELFF
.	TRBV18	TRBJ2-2	CASSPRTANTGELFF
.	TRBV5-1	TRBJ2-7	CASRYRGGSYEQYF
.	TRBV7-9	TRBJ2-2	CASSWGQGTGELFF
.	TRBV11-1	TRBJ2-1	CASRPSGQLHEQFF
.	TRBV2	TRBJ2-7	CASRWTGSEQYF
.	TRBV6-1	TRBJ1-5	CASSEQGAQPQHF
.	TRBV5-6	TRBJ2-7	CASSPDRGAYEQYF
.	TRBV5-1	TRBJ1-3	CASSSPPAGNTIYF
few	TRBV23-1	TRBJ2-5	CASSPSGETQYF
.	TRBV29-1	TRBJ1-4	CSVGGGSTNEKLFF
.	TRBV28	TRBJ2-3	CASSLAESTDTQYF
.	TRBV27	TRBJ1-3	CASSYPTGASGNTIYF
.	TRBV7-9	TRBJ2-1	CASSLDGEQFF
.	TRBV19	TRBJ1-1	CASSMVTLNTEAFF
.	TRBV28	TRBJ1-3	CASSRGSSGNTIYF
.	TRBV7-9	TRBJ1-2	CASSQGTAGYGYTF
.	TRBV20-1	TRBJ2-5	CSARHQETQYF
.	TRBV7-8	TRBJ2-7	CASTLSSGSSYEQYF
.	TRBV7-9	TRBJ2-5	CASSLSGGLAGETQYF
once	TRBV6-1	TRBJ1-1	CASSRDTPEAFF
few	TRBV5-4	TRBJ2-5	CASSLTGRDQETQYF
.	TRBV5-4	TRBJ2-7	CASSSAYEQYF
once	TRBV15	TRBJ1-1	CATSRQGHTEAFF
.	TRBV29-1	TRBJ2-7	CSVVDESSYEQYF
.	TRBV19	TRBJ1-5	CASSIRGGNQPQHF
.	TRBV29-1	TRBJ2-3	CSAPSGGGTDTQYF
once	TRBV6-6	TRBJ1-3	CASSRGRTGGNTIYF
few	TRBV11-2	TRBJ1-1	CASSLPGGRAFF
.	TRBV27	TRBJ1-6	CASSLSGRGYSPLHF
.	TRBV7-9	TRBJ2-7	CASSLGNSPYEQYF
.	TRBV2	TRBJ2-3	CASSDSGAVTDTQYF
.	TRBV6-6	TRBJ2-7	CASSYSKGAFDEQYF
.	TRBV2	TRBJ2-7	CASSEARWANDF
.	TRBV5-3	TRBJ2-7	CARSLVMDGTSGSSYEQYF
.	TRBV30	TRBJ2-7	CAWSGGGHEQYF
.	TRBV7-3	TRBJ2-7	CASSLYPPGTAAYEQYF
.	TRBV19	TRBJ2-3	CASSIVDPDTQYF
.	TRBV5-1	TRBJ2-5	CASGKDPSGGEQYF